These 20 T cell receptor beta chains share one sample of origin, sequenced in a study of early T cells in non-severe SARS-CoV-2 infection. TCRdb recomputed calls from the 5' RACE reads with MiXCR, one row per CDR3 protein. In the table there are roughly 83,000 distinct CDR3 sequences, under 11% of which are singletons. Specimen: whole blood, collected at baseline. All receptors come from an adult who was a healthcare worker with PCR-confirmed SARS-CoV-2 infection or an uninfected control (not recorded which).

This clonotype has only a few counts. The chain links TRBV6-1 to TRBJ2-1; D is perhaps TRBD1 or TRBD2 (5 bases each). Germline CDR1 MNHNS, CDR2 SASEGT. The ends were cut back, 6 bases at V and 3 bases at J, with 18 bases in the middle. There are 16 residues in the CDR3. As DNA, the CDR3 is TGTGCCAGCAGCGGGAATCAGGGTGGATTCTACAATGAGCAGTTCTTC. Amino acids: CASSGNQGGFYNEQFF.

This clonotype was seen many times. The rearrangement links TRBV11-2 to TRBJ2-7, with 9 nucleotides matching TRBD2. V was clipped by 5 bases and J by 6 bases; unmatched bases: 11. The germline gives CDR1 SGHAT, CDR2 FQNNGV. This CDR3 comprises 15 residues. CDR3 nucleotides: TGTGCCAGCAGCCCAGCCGGCGGGAGGGCCCTCGAGCAGTACTTC. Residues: CASSPAGGRALEQYF.

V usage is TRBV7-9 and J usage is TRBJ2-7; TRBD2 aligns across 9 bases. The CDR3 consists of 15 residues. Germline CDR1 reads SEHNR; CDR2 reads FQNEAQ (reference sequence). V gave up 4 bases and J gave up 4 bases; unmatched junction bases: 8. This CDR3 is CASSSALAGIYEQYF. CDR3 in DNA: TGTGCCAGCAGCTCCGCGCTAGCGGGAATATACGAGCAGTACTTC.

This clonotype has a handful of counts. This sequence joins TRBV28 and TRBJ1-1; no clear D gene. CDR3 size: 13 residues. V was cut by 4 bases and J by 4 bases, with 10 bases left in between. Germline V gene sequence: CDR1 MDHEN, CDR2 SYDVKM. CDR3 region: CASSYQVGTEAFF. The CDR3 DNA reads TGTGCCAGCAGTTACCAGGTCGGCACTGAAGCTTTCTTT.

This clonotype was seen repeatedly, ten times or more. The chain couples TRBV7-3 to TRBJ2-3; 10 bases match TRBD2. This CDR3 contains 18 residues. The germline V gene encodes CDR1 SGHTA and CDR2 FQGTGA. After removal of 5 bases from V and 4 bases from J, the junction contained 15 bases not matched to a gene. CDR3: CASSPQGLSGRASDTQYF. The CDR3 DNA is TGTGCCAGCAGCCCCCAAGGCCTCAGCGGGAGGGCCTCAGATACGCAGTATTTT.

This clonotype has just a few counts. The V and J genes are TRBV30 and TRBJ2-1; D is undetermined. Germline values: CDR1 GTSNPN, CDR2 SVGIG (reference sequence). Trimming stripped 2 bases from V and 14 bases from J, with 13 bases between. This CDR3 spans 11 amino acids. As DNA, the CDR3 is TGTGCCTGGAGTCAGGCCGTAAACAAGTTCTTC. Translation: CAWSQAVNKFF.

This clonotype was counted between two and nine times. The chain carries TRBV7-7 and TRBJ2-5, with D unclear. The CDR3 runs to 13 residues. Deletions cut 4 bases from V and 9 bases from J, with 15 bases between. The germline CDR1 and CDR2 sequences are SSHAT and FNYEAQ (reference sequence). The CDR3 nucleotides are TGTGCCAGCAGCTCGTCCCACCTCGGTGCCCAGTACTTC. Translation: CASSSSHLGAQYF.

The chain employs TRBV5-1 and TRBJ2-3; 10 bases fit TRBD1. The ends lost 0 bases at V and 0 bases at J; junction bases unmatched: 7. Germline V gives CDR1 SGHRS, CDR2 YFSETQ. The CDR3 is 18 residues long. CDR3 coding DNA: TGCGCCAGCAGCTTGGCCGGACAGGGGGTGATGAGCACAGATACGCAGTATTTT. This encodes CASSLAGQGVMSTDTQYF.

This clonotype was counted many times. CDR3 nucleotide sequence: TGTGCCAGCAGTTCCTGGGACTCAAACACCGGGGAGCTGTTTTTT. It yields the protein CASSSWDSNTGELFF. The chain carries TRBV27 and TRBJ2-2, with a tentative D call TRBD2 (6 bases). CDR3 length equals 15 residues. V lost 4 bases and J lost 2, with 11 bases in between. The germline gives CDR1 MNHEY, CDR2 SMNVEV (reference sequence).

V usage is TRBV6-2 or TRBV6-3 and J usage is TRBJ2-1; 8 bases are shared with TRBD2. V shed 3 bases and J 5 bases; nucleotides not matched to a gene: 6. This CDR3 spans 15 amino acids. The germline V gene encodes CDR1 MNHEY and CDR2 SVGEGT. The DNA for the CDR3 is TGTGCCAGCAGTTATGCCCAGCGGGAGAACAATGAGCAGTTCTTC. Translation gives CASSYAQRENNEQFF.

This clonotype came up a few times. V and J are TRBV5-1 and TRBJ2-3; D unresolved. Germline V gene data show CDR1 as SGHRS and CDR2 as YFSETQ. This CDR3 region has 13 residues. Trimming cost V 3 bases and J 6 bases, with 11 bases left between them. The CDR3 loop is CASSSLSADTQYF. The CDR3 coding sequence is TGCGCCAGCAGCTCGCTCAGTGCCGATACGCAGTATTTT.

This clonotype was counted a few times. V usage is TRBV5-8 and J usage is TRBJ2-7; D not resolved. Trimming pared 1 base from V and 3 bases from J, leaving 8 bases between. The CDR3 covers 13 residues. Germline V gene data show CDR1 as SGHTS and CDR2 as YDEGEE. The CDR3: CASSLRLFYEQYF. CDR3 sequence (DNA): TGTGCCAGCAGCTTGCGGCTCTTCTACGAGCAGTACTTC.

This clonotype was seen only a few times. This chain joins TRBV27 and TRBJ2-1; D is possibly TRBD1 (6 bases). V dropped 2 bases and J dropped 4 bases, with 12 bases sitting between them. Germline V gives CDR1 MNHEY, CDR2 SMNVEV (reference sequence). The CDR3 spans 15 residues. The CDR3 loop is CASSLRGTGYNEQFF. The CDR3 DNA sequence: TGTGCCAGCAGTTTAAGGGGGACCGGGTACAATGAGCAGTTCTTC.

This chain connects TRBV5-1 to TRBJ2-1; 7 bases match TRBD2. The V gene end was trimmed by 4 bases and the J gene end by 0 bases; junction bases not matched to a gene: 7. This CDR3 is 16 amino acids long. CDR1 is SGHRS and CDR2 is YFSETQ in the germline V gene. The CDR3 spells CASSASGESSYNEQFF. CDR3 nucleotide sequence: TGCGCCAGCAGCGCTAGCGGAGAGAGCTCCTACAATGAGCAGTTCTTC.

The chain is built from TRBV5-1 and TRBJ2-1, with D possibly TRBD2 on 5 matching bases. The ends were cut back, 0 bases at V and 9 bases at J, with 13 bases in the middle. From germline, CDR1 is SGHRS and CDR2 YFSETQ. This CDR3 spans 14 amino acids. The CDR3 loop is CASSLAWRTVEQFF. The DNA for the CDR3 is TGCGCCAGCAGCTTGGCCTGGAGGACGGTTGAGCAGTTCTTC.

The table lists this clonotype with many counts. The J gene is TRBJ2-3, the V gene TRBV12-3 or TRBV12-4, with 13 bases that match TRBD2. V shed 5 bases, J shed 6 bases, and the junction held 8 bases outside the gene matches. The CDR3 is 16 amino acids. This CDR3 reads CASSKRTSGGSDTQYF. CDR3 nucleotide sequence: TGTGCCAGCAGTAAAAGGACTAGCGGGGGCTCTGATACGCAGTATTTT.

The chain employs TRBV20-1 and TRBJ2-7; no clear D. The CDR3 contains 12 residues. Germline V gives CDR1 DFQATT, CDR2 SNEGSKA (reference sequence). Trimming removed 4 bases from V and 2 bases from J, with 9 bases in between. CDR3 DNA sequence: TGCAGTGCTAACGGATACACCTACGAGCAGTACTTC. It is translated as CSANGYTYEQYF.

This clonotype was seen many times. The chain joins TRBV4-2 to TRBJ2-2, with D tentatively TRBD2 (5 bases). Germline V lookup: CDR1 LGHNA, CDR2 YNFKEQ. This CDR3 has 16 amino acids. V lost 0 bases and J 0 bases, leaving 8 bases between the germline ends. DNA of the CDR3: TGTGCCAGCAGCCAAGATACTAGAGCGAACACCGGGGAGCTGTTTTTT. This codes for CASSQDTRANTGELFF.

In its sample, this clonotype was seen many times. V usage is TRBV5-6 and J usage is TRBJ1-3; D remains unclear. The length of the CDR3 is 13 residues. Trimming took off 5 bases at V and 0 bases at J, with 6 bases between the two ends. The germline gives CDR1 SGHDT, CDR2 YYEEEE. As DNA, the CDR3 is TGTGCCAGCAGACCGAACTCTGGAAACACCATATATTTT. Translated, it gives CASRPNSGNTIYF.

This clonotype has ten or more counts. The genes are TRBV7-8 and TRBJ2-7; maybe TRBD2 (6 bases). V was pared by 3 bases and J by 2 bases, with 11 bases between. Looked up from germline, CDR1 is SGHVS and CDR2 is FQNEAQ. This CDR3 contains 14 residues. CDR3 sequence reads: CASSFSGGTYEQYF. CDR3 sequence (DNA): TGTGCCAGCAGCTTTTCTGGGGGGACCTACGAGCAGTACTTC.